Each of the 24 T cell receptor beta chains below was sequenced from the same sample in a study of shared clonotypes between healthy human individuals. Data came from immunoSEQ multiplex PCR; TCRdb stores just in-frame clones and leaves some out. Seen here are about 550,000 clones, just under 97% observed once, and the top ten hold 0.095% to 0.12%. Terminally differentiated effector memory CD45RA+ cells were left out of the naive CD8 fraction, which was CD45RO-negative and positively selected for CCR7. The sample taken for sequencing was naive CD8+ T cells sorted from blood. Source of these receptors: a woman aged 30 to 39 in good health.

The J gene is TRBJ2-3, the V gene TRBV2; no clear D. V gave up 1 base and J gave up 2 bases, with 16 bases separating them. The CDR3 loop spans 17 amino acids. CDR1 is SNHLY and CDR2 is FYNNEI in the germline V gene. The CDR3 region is CASSEVSSARITDTQYF. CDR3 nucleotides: TGTGCCAGCAGTGAAGTATCTTCCGCCCGAATCACAGATACGCAGTATTTT.

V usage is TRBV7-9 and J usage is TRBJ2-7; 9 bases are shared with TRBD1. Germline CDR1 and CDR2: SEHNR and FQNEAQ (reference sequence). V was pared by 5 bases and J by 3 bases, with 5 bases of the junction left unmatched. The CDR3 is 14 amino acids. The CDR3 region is CASSPRDRVYEQYF. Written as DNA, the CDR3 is TGTGCCAGCAGCCCCCGGGACAGGGTCTACGAGCAGTACTTC.

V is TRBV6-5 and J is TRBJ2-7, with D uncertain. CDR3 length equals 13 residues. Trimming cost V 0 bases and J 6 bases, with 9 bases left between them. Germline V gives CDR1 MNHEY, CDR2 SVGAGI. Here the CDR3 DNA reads TGTGCCAGCAGTTACTCGGCTACATCCGAGCAGTACTTC. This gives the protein CASSYSATSEQYF.

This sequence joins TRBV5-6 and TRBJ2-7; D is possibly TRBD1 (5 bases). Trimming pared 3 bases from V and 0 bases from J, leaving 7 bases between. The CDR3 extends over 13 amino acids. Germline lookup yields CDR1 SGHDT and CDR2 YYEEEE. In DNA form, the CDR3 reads TGTGCCAGCAGCTCGACAGACTCCTACGAGCAGTACTTC. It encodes CASSSTDSYEQYF.

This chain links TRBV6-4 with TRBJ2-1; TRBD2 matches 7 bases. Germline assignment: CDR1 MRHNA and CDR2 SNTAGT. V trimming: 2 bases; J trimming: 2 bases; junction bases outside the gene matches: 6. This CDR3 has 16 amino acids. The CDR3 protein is CASSDTSGVAYNEQFF. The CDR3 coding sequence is TGTGCCAGCAGTGACACGAGCGGGGTTGCCTACAATGAGCAGTTCTTC.

The CDR3 sequence: CASSLTGELFF. CDR3 coding DNA: TGTGCCAGCAGCTTGACCGGGGAGCTGTTTTTT. The chain has TRBV7-2 and TRBJ2-2; D is unresolved. Germline V lookup: CDR1 SGHTA, CDR2 FQGNSA. V was shortened by 3 bases and J by 5 bases, with 1 base between the two germline ends. There are 11 residues in the CDR3.

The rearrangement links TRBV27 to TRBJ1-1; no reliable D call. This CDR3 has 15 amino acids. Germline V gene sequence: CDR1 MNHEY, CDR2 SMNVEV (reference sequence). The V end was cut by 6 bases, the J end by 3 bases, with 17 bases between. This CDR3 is CASRTSSTRDTEAFF. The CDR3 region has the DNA TGTGCCAGCAGGACCTCCTCGACAAGGGACACTGAAGCTTTCTTT.

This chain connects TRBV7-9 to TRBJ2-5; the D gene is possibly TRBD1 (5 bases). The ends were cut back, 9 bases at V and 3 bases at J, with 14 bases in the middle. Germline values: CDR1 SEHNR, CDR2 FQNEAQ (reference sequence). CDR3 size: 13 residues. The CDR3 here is CASQGRGEETQYF. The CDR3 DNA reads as TGTGCCAGTCAGGGCCGTGGGGAAGAGACCCAGTACTTC.

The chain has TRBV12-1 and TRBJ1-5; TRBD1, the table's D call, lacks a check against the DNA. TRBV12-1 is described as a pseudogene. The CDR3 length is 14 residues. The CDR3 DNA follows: TGTGCCAGCACCCCCACAGGGGAGGAACAGCCCCAGCATTTT. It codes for CASTPTGEEQPQHF.

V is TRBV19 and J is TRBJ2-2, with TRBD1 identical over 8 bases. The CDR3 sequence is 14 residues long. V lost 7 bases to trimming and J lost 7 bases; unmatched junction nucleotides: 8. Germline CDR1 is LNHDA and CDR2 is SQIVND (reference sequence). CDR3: CASMRDRSNGELFF. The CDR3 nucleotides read TGTGCCAGTATGCGGGACAGGTCGAACGGGGAGCTGTTTTTT.

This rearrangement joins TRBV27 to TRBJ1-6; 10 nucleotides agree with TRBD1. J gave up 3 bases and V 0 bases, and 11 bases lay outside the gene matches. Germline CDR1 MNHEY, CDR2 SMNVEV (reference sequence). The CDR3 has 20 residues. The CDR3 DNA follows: TGTGCCAGCAGTTTATCCTCCATACACCGGGACAGGGGCTATAATTCACCCCTCCACTTT. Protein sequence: CASSLSSIHRDRGYNSPLHF.

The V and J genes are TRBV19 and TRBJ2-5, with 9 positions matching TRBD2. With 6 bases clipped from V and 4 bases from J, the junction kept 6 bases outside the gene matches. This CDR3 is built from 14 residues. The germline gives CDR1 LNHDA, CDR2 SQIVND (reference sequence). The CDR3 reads CASRLSGSLETQYF. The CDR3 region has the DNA TGTGCCAGTAGGCTTAGCGGGAGCTTAGAGACCCAGTACTTC.

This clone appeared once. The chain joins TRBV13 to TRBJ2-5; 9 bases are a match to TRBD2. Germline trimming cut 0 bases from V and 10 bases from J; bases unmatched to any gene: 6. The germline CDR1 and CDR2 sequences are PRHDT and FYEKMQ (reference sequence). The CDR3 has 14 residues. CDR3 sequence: CASSLGGSGSVQYF. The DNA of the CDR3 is TGTGCCAGCAGCTTAGGAGGTAGCGGGAGCGTCCAGTACTTC.

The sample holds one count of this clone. For the CDR3, the DNA is TGTGCCAGCAGCCCAAGTGGGAACACTGAAGCTTTCTTT. Encoded protein: CASSPSGNTEAFF. The chain employs TRBV9 and TRBJ1-1; D unclear. Germline V CDR1 and CDR2: SGDLS, YYNGEE. The CDR3 extends over 13 amino acids. Trimming shortened V by 4 bases and J by 1 base, and 8 bases separated the two germline ends.

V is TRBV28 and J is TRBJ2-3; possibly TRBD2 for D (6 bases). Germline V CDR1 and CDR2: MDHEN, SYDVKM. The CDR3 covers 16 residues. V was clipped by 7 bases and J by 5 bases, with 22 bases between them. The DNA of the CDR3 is TGTGCCAGCACCCTTAAAGCGGGTGGGCGACGAGATACGCAGTATTTT. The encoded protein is CASTLKAGGRRDTQYF.

The CDR3: CASSIGRGGETQYF. In DNA, the CDR3 is TGTGCCAGTAGTATTGGCAGGGGAGGAGAGACCCAGTACTTC. This chain links TRBV19 with TRBJ2-5; D is perhaps TRBD1 or TRBD2 (6 bases each). The V end lost 3 bases, the J end lost 4 bases, and 12 bases lay between the germline ends. From germline, CDR1 is LNHDA and CDR2 SQIVND (reference sequence). The CDR3 consists of 14 residues.

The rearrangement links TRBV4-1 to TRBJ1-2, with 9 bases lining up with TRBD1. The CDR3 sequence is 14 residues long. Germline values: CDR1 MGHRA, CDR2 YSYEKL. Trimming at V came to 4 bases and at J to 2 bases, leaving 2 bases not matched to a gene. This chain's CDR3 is CASSLGTGNYGYTF. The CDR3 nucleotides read TGCGCCAGCAGCCTCGGGACAGGGAACTATGGCTACACCTTC.

The CDR3 DNA reads as TGCAGTGCCGACAGGGGCCACGAGCAGTACTTC. Translation gives CSADRGHEQYF. This rearrangement joins TRBV20-1 to TRBJ2-7; TRBD1 aligns across 8 bases. Unmatched junction bases numbered 3, after V lost 6 bases and J lost 5 bases. The germline V gene has CDR1 DFQATT and CDR2 SNEGSKA (reference sequence). This CDR3 contains 11 residues.

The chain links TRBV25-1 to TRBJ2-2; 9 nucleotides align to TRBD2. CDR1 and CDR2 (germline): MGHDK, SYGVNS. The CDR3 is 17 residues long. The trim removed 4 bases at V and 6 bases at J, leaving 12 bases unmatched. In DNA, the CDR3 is TGTGCCAGCAGTGCGTGGCGGGAGGGCTTTCGGTCCGGGGAGCTGTTTTTT. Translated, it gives CASSAWREGFRSGELFF. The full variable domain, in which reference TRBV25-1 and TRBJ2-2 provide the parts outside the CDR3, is EADIYQTPRYLVIGTGKKITLECSQTMGHDKMYWYQQDPGMELHLIHYSYGVNSTEKGDLSSESTVSRIRTEHFPLTLESARPSHTSQYLCASSAWREGFRSGELFFGEGSRLTVL.

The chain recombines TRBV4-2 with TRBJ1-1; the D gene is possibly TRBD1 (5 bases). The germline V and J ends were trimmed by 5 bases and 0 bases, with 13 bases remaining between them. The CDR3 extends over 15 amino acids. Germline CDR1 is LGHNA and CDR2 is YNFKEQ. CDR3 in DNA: TGTGCCAGCAGCGAGGGACGGCGCATGAACACTGAAGCTTTCTTT. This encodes CASSEGRRMNTEAFF.

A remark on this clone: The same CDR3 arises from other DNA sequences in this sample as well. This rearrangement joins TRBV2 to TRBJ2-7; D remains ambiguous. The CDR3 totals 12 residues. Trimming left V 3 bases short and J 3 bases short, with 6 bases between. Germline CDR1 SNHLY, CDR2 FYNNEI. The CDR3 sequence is CASSDQNYEQYF. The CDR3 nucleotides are TGTGCCAGCAGTGACCAGAACTACGAGCAGTACTTC.

CDR3 sequence reads: CAWTRTGYEQYF. As DNA, the CDR3 is TGTGCCTGGACGAGGACAGGGTACGAGCAGTACTTC. The gene calls are TRBV30 and TRBJ2-7, with 8 nucleotides matching TRBD1. Germline lookup yields CDR1 GTSNPN and CDR2 SVGIG (reference sequence). Losses at the gene ends were 4 bases for V and 4 bases for J; bases not matched to a gene: 3. CDR3 length: 12 residues.

The CDR3 region has the DNA TGTGCCAGCAGCTTGGGATGGACAGTTTCACGCTATGGCTACACCTTC. Translated, it gives CASSLGWTVSRYGYTF. V gene TRBV5-6 combines with J gene TRBJ1-2; TRBD1 might be the D (6 bases). Looked up from germline, CDR1 is SGHDT and CDR2 is YYEEEE. The V end lost 0 bases, the J end lost 4 bases, and 16 bases lay between the germline ends. The length of the CDR3 is 16 residues.

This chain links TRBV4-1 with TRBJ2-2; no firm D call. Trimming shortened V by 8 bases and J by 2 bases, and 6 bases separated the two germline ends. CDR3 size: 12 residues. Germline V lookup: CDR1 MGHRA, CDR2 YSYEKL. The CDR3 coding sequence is TGCGCCAGCGTCTCAAACACCGGGGAGCTGTTTTTT. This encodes CASVSNTGELFF.